This entry is about one T cell receptor beta chain. What it binds is unknown. In germline, CDR1 is SQVTM, CDR2 ANQGSEA. The CDR3 has 14 residues. V lost 6 bases to trimming and J lost 3 bases; unmatched junction nucleotides: 8. The data derive from a study of T cell repertoires in breast cancer. Notes on the study in general: Different nucleotide sequences encoded the shared TCRs, suggesting antigen-driven expansion. Possibly tumor-specific: approximately 19 TCR pairs in seven or more tumors, rare in control blood.

A second nested PCR with blocking oligonucleotides suppressed unpaired genes. TCRdb analysed the emulsion pairing reads with MiXCR anew, one entry per CDR3 protein. Here the sample spans roughly 40,000 distinct CDR3 sequences, about 41% being singletons. Paired alpha-beta TCRs of CD8+ T cells were analyzed by expanded emulsion RT-PCR. Overnight incubation in roughly 11 IU/mL IL-2 followed CD8 positive selection of the T cells. Sequenced sample: CD8+ T cells. This receptor was obtained from a pool of human donors with breast cancer or a healthy control (not recorded which). The chain has TRBV29-1 and TRBJ1-5; TRBD1 matches at 7 bases. CDR3 DNA: TGCAGCGTCCTAATACAGGGGACCAATCAGCCCCAGCATTTT. Translating it yields CSVLIQGTNQPQHF.